This TCR beta chain is drawn from a study of shared clonotypes between healthy human individuals. In its sample, this clone was seen once. Its cognate antigen is unknown. Study-wide points: Blood alone was sampled, and tissue repertoires likely differ.

The donors, healthy adults who were HIV-negative, had experienced no recent acute infections or vaccinations. In germline, CDR1 is SGHRS, CDR2 YFSETQ. This CDR3 is 18 amino acids long. After removal of 4 bases from V and 4 bases from J, the junction contained 19 bases not matched to a gene. Several immunoSEQ plates received, in even portions, the genomic DNA of each subset. This table comes from immunoSEQ multiplex PCR, and its TCRdb copy is limited to in-frame clones, with some not included. The sample carries 1.4 million or so clones, approximately 98.5% recorded once. The receptor's source is a man younger than 45 in good health. The gene calls are TRBV5-1 and TRBJ2-5; TRBD2 matches 7 bases. Sequenced input: naive CD4+ T cells sorted from blood. Described subset: CD45RA+ positively selected. The CDR3: CASSPGLYRGGLVETQYF. CDR3 nucleotides: TGCGCCAGCAGCCCGGGACTTTATAGGGGAGGACTAGTAGAGACCCAGTACTTC.